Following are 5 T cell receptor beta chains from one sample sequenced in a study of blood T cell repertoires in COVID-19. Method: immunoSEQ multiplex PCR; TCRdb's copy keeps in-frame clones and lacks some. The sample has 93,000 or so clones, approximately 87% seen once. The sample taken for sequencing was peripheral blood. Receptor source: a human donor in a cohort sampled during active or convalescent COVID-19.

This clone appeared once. The CDR3 DNA sequence: TGTGCCAGCAGTTGGGGCACTTACGAGCAGTACTTC. It is translated as CASSWGTYEQYF. The chain combines TRBV6-5 with TRBJ2-7, with D perhaps matching TRBD1 (5 bases). CDR1 and CDR2 from the germline V gene are MNHEY and SVGAGI. This CDR3 is 12 amino acids long. V was pared by 4 bases and J by 4 bases, with 8 bases between.

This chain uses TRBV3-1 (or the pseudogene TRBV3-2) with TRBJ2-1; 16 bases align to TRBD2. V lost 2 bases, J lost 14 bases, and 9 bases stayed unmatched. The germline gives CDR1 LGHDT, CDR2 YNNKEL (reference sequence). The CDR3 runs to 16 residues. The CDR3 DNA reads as TGTGCCAGCAGCCAATCCCCAGGGACTAGCGGGGGGGAAGAGTTCTTC. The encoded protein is CASSQSPGTSGGEEFF.

Written as DNA, the CDR3 is TGTGCCAGCAGTTACGGCCAGGCCTCCTACGAGCAGTACTTC. Translated, it gives CASSYGQASYEQYF. The J gene is TRBJ2-7, the V gene TRBV6-6; D gene uncertain. Between the trimmed V and J ends, which lost 2 bases and 0 bases, there was a span of 8 bases. The CDR3 loop spans 14 amino acids. Germline lookup yields CDR1 MNHNY and CDR2 SVGAGI (reference sequence).

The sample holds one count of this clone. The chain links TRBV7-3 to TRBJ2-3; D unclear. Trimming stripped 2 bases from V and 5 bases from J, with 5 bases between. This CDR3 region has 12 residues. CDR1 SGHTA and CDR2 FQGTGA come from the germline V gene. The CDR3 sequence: CASSLPGDTQYF. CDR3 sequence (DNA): TGTGCCAGCAGCTTACCAGGAGATACGCAGTATTTT.

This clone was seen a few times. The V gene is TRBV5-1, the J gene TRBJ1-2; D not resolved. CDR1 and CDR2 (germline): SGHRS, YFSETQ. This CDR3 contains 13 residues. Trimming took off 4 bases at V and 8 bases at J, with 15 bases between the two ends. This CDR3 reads CASSLQRRSGYTF. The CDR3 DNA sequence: TGCGCCAGCAGCCTTCAAAGGAGGTCCGGCTACACCTTC.